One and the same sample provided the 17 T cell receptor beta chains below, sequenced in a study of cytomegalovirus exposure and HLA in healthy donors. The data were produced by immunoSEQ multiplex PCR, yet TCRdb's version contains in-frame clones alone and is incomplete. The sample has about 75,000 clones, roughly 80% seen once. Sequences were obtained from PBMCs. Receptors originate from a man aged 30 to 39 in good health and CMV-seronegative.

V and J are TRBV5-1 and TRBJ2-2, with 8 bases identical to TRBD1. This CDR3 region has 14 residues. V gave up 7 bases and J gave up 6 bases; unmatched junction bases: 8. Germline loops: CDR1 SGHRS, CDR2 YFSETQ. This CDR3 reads CASVGQGSSGELFF. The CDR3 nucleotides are TGCGCCAGCGTCGGACAGGGAAGCTCCGGGGAGCTGTTTTTT.

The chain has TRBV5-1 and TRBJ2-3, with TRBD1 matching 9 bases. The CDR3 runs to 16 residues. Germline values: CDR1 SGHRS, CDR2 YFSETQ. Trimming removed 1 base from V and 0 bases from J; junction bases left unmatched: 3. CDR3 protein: CASSLWTGASTDTQYF. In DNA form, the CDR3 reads TGCGCCAGCAGCTTGTGGACAGGGGCGAGCACAGATACGCAGTATTTT.

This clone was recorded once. DNA for the CDR3: TGTGCCAGCAGTGAGGGGGTAGAAGCTTTCTTT. As protein: CASSEGVEAFF. The chain recombines TRBV27 with TRBJ1-1, with a possible D match to TRBD1 (6 bases). CDR1 and CDR2 (germline): MNHEY, SMNVEV (reference sequence). Trimming removed 5 bases at V and 8 bases at J, with 9 bases between. The CDR3 runs to 11 residues.

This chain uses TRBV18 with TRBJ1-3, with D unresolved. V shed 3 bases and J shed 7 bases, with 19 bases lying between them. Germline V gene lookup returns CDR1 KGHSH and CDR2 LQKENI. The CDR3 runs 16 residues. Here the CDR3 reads CASSPGSPGSSNTIYF. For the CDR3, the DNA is TGTGCCAGCTCACCTGGTTCGCCAGGTTCAAGTAACACCATATATTTT.

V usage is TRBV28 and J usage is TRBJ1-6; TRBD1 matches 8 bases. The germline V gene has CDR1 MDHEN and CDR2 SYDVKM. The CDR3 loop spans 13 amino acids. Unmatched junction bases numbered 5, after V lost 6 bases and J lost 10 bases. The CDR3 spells CASRKTGVSPLHF. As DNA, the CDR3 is TGTGCCAGCAGAAAGACAGGGGTATCACCCCTCCACTTT.

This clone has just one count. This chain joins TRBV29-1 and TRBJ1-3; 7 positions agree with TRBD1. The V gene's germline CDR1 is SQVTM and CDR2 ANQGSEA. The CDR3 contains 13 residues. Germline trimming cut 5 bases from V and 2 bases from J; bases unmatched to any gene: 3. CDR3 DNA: TGCAGCGTTCTAGGGACAGCTGGAAACACCATATATTTT. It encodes CSVLGTAGNTIYF.

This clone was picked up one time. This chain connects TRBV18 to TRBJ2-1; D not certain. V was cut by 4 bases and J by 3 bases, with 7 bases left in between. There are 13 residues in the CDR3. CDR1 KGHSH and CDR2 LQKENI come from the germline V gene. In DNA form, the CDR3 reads TGTGCCAGCTCACTCCTCGGCTACAATGAGCAGTTCTTC. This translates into CASSLLGYNEQFF.

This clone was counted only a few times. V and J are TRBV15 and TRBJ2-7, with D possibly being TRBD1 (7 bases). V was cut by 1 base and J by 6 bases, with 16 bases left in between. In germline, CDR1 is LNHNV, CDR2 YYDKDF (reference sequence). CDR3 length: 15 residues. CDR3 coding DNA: TGTGCCACCAGCAGAGGGGGGACAGCGGGCTCCGAGCAGTACTTC. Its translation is CATSRGGTAGSEQYF.

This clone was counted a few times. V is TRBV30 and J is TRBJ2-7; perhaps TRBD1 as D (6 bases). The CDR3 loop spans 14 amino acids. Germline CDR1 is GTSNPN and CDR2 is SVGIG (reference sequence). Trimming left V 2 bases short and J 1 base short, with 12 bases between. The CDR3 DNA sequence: TGTGCCTGGAGTATCGGACAGTGGTCCTACGAGCAGTACTTC. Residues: CAWSIGQWSYEQYF.

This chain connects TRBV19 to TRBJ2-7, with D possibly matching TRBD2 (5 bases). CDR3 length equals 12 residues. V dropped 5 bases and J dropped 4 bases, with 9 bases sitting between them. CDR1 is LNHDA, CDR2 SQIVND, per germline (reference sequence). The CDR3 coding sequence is TGTGCCAGTAGTCGTGGCGGGTACGAGCAGTACTTC. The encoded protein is CASSRGGYEQYF.

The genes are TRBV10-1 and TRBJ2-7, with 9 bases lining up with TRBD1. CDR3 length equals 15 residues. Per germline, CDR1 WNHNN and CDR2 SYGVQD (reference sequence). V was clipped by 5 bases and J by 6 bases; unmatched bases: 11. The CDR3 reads CASSLPGQGLFEQYV. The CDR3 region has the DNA TGCGCCAGCAGTCTCCCGGGACAGGGTCTCTTCGAGCAGTACGTC.

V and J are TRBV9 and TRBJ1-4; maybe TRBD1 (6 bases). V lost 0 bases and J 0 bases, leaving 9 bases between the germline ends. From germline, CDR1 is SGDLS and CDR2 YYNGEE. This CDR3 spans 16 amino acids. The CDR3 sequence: CASSVDRTATNEKLFF. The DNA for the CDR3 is TGTGCCAGCAGCGTAGATAGGACAGCAACTAATGAAAAACTGTTTTTT. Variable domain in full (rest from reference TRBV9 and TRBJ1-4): DSGVTQTPKHLITATGQRVTLRCSPRSGDLSVYWYQQSLDQGLQFLIQYYNGEERAKGNILERFSAQQFPDLHSELNLSSLELGDSALYFCASSVDRTATNEKLFFGSGTQLSVL.

CDR3 DNA sequence: TGTGCCAGCAGCTTAGGGAGGGCCGCGTACAATGAGCAGTTCTTC. Translating gives CASSLGRAAYNEQFF. V is TRBV7-2 and J is TRBJ2-1; D possibly corresponds to TRBD2 (6 bases). The CDR3 consists of 15 residues. V lost 1 base, J lost 4 bases, and 11 bases lay in between. CDR1 and CDR2 from the germline V gene are SGHTA and FQGNSA.

The CDR3 DNA follows: TGTGCCAGCAGAGGACAGGGGGGAGCTTTCTTT. Amino acid sequence: CASRGQGGAFF. The gene calls are TRBV6-1 and TRBJ1-1; 10 positions match TRBD1. Trimming at V came to 6 bases and at J to 10 bases, leaving 2 bases not matched to a gene. CDR1 is MNHNS, CDR2 SASEGT, per germline. The CDR3 spans 11 residues.

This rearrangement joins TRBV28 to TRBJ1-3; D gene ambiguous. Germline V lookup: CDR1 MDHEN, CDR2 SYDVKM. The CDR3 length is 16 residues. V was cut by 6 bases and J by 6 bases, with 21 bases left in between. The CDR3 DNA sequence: TGTGCCAGCAGCCGCCTCGGAGGGCGACCAATAAACACCATATATTTT. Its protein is CASSRLGGRPINTIYF.

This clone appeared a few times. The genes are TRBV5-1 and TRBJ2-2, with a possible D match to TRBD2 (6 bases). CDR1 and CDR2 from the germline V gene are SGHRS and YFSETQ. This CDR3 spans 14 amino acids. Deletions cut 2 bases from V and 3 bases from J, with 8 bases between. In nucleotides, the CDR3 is TGCGCCAGCAGCTTCGGAGGGGACACCGGGGAGCTGTTTTTT. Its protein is CASSFGGDTGELFF.

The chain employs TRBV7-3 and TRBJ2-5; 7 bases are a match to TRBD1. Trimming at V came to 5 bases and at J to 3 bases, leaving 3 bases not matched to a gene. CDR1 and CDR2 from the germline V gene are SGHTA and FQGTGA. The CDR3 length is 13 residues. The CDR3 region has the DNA TGTGCCAGCAGCCGTGGGACAGAAGAGACCCAGTACTTC. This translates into CASSRGTEETQYF.